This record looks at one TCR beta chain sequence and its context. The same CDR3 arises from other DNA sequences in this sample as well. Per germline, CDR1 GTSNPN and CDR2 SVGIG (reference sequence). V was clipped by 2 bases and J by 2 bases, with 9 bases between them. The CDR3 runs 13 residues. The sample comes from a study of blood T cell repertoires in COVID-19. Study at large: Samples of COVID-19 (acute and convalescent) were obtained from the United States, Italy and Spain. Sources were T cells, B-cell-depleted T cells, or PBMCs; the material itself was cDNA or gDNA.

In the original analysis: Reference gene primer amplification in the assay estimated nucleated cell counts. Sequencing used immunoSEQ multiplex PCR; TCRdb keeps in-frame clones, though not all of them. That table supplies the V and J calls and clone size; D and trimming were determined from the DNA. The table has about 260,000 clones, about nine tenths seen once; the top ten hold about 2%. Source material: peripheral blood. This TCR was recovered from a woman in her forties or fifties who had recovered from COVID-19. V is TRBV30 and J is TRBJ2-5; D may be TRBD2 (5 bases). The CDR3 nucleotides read TGTGCCTGGAGTCGGACTGTACAAGAGACCCAGTACTTC. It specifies CAWSRTVQETQYF. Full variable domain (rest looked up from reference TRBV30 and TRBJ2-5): SQTIHQWPATLVQPVGSPLSLECTVEGTSNPNLYWYRQAAGRGLQLLFYSVGIGQISSEVPQNLSASRPQDRQFILSSKKLLLSDSGFYLCAWSRTVQETQYFGPGTRLLVL.